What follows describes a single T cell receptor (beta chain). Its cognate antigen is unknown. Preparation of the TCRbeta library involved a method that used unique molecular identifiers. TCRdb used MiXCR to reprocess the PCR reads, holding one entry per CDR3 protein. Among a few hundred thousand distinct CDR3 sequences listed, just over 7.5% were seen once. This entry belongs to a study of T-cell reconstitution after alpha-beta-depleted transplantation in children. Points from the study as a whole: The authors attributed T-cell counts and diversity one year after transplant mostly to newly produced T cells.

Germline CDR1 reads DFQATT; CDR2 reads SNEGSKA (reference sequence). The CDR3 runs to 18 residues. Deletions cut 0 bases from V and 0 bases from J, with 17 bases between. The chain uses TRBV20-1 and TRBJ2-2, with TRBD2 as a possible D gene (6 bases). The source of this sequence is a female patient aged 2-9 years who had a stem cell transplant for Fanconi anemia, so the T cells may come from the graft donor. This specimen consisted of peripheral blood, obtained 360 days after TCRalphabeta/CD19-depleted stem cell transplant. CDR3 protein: CSARDHLGRGTNTGELFF. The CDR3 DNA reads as TGCAGTGCTAGAGATCATCTAGGGCGGGGTACGAACACCGGGGAGCTGTTTTTT.